This T cell receptor (beta chain) was found in a study of preoperative IRX-2 immunotherapy in early breast cancer. The length of the CDR3 is 15 residues. The ends were cut back, 1 base at V and 2 bases at J, with 9 bases in the middle. The germline gives CDR1 SGHNT, CDR2 YENEEA. The repertoire was sequenced with immunoSEQ multiplex PCR; TCRdb's copy has only in-frame clones and lacks some. The data show approximately 2,100 clones, roughly 70% seen once. This sample's treatment: preoperative locoregional IRX-2 cytokine immunotherapy. Patients received preoperative, locoregional IRX-2 cytokine immunotherapy in a phase Ib study.

The sequenced sample was tumor tissue, obtained before IRX-2 immunotherapy. This clonotype originated in a human donor with breast cancer. This chain connects TRBV11-3 to TRBJ2-1, with D perhaps TRBD2 (6 bases). The CDR3 here is CASSLVAVTYNEQFF. CDR3 DNA sequence: TGTGCCAGCAGCTTAGTAGCGGTAACCTACAATGAGCAGTTCTTC.